The next 12 T cell receptor beta chains were all read from a single sample in a study of T cells in Graves' hyperthyroidism and ophthalmopathy. TCR beta CDR3 regions were amplified from RNA. Carried out on the TCR CDR3, a first-round RT-PCR used the HTBI primer set. TCRdb re-analysed the multiplex PCR reads in MiXCR, keeping a single row per CDR3 protein. The data contain about 290,000 distinct CDR3 sequences, roughly 15% of them singletons. Sequenced input: blood. All receptors derive from a woman aged 45-65 years with Graves' hyperthyroidism that later progressed to Graves' ophthalmopathy.

This clonotype came up many times. The chain combines TRBV27 with TRBJ2-1; D is possibly TRBD1 (5 bases). This CDR3 comprises 13 residues. Between the trimmed V and J ends, which lost 2 bases and 7 bases, there was a span of 9 bases. CDR1 and CDR2 from the germline V gene are MNHEY and SMNVEV (reference sequence). CDR3 bases: TGTGCCAGCAGTTTAGGGGCAGCTAATGAGCAGTTCTTC. Translating it yields CASSLGAANEQFF.

This clonotype came up a few times. This may come from a read error, since a much larger clone is one base off. The conserved phenylalanine or tryptophan normally closing the CDR3 is absent here, so this likely arose from a read error. The V and J genes are TRBV28 and TRBJ1-5; D uncertain. Trimming stripped 6 bases from V and 11 bases from J, with 11 bases between. The CDR3 has 11 residues. Germline CDR1 reads MDHEN; CDR2 reads SYDVKM. The chain's CDR3 is CASRRESAQHL. The DNA of the CDR3 is TGTGCCAGCAGGAGGGAGTCAGCCCAGCATCTT.

This clonotype was seen at least ten times. V is TRBV12-3 or TRBV12-4 and J is TRBJ2-7, with D possibly TRBD2 on 5 matching bases. The CDR3 runs 16 residues. V lost 1 base and J lost 5, with 18 bases in between. In DNA form, the CDR3 reads TGTGCCAGCAGTTTAGAGGGCCTGGTACCTAGCCACGAGCAGTACTTC. This encodes CASSLEGLVPSHEQYF.

This clonotype was picked up many times. The chain carries TRBV30 and TRBJ1-5; D is uncertain. Between the trimmed V and J ends, which lost 3 bases and 7 bases, there was a span of 13 bases. Germline V gene data show CDR1 as GTSNPN and CDR2 as SVGIG (reference sequence). This CDR3 comprises 13 residues. CDR3 coding DNA: TGTGCCTGGAGCGCTCGAGTAGAGCAGCCCCAGCATTTT. This encodes CAWSARVEQPQHF.

This clonotype was recorded many times. V gene TRBV5-1 combines with J gene TRBJ2-2; D is possibly TRBD1 (6 bases). V lost 4 bases to trimming and J lost 6 bases, with 13 bases between them. The CDR3 sequence is 14 residues long. CDR1 is SGHRS, CDR2 YFSETQ, per germline. The CDR3 sequence: CASSPREGAGELFF. The DNA for the CDR3 is TGCGCCAGCAGCCCGCGAGAGGGGGCCGGGGAGCTGTTTTTT.

This clonotype has only a few counts. This chain links TRBV9 with TRBJ1-1; 7 bases map to TRBD1. This CDR3 contains 12 residues. Germline-derived CDR1 and CDR2 are SGDLS and YYNGEE. Unmatched junction bases numbered 6, after V lost 3 bases and J lost 10 bases. The CDR3 protein is CASSGGDSVAFF. In nucleotides, the CDR3 is TGTGCCAGCAGCGGTGGGGACAGCGTAGCTTTCTTT.

This clonotype was seen many times. The rearrangement links TRBV6-1 to TRBJ1-1; no reliable D call. The CDR3 extends over 14 amino acids. V was cut by 6 bases and J by 1 base, with 12 bases left in between. CDR1 is MNHNS, CDR2 SASEGT, per germline. The CDR3 coding sequence is TGTGCCAGCAGCCGGCGGCCGTGGAACACTGAAGCTTTCTTT. It yields the protein CASSRRPWNTEAFF.

This clonotype was counted many times. The genes are TRBV6-1 and TRBJ2-7, with 10 bases matching TRBD2. Per the germline V gene, CDR1 is MNHNS and CDR2 is SASEGT. The CDR3 is 15 amino acids. After removal of 8 bases from V and 5 bases from J, the junction contained 12 bases not matched to a gene. The CDR3, as DNA: TGTGCCAGCCGACCCACTCTAGCGGGGGCCCACGAGCAGTACTTC. This gives the protein CASRPTLAGAHEQYF.

The rearrangement links TRBV19 to TRBJ1-5; TRBD1 is a possible D gene (5 bases). This CDR3 spans 16 amino acids. Trimming pared 5 bases from V and 3 bases from J, leaving 17 bases between. Per the germline V gene, CDR1 is LNHDA and CDR2 is SQIVND (reference sequence). The CDR3 loop is CASSHPGTVNNQPQHF. For the CDR3, the DNA is TGTGCCAGTAGTCATCCCGGGACGGTAAACAATCAGCCCCAGCATTTT.

CDR3 coding DNA: TGTGCCAGTAGTGTAGCAGGGAACACCGGGGAGCTGTTTTTT. It specifies CASSVAGNTGELFF. The chain carries TRBV19 and TRBJ2-2, with unresolved D. Between the trimmed V and J ends, which lost 5 bases and 1 base, there was a span of 8 bases. Germline CDR1 reads LNHDA; CDR2 reads SQIVND (reference sequence). The CDR3 runs to 14 residues.

There are a few counts of this clonotype. V gene TRBV9 combines with J gene TRBJ2-5; 9 nucleotides agree with TRBD2. V gave up 0 bases and J gave up 5 bases; unmatched junction bases: 5. This CDR3 contains 15 residues. The V gene's germline CDR1 is SGDLS and CDR2 YYNGEE. Written as DNA, the CDR3 is TGTGCCAGCAGCGTAGGGCTTAGCGGGAGTGAGACCCAGTACTTC. This translates into CASSVGLSGSETQYF. The whole variable domain, remainder taken from reference TRBV9 and TRBJ2-5, is DSGVTQTPKHLITATGQRVTLRCSPRSGDLSVYWYQQSLDQGLQFLIQYYNGEERAKGNILERFSAQQFPDLHSELNLSSLELGDSALYFCASSVGLSGSETQYFGPGTRLLVL.

This clonotype was recorded at least ten times. This chain links TRBV3-1 with TRBJ2-1; D is unclear. Between the trimmed V and J ends, which lost 4 bases and 7 bases, there was a span of 20 bases. The CDR3 is 16 residues long. Looked up from germline, CDR1 is LGHDT and CDR2 is YNNKEL (reference sequence). As DNA, the CDR3 is TGTGCCAGCAGCCCTACTCCCTCTAGGTCGGAGAATGAGCAGTTCTTC. Residues: CASSPTPSRSENEQFF.